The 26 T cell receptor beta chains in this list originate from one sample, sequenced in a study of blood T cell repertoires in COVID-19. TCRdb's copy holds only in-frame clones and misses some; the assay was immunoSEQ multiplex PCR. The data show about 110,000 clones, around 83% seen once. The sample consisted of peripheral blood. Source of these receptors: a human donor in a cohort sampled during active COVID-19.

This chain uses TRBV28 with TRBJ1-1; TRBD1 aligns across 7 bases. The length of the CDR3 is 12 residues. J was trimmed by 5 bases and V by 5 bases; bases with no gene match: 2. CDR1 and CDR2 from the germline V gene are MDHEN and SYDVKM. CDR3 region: CASSDRATEAFF. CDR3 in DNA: TGTGCCAGCAGTGACAGGGCGACTGAAGCTTTCTTT.

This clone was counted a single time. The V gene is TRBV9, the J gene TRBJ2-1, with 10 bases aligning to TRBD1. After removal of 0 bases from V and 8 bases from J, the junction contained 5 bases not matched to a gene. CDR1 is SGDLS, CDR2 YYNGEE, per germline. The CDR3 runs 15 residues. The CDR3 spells CASSVEGQGGDEQFF. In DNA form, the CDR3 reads TGTGCCAGCAGCGTAGAAGGACAGGGGGGTGATGAGCAGTTCTTC.

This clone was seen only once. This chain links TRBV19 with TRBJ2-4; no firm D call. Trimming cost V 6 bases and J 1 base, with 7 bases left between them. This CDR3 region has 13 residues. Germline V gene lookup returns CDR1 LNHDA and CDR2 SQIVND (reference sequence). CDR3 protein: CASSQVAKNIQYF. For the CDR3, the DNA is TGTGCCAGTAGCCAGGTCGCCAAAAACATTCAGTACTTC.

The CDR3 region has the DNA TGTGCCAGCGCAGACAGGGTAGGCAATCAGCCCCAGCATTTT. This codes for CASADRVGNQPQHF. This chain links TRBV2 with TRBJ1-5; 7 positions agree with TRBD1. Germline loops: CDR1 SNHLY, CDR2 FYNNEI. The CDR3 extends over 14 amino acids. Trimming removed 8 bases from V and 2 bases from J; junction bases left unmatched: 6.

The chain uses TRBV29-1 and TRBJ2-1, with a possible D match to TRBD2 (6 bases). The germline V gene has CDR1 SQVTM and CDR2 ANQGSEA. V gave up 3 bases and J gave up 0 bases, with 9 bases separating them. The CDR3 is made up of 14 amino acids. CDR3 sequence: CSVDRGSSYNEQFF. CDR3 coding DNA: TGCAGCGTTGACCGGGGGAGCTCCTACAATGAGCAGTTCTTC.

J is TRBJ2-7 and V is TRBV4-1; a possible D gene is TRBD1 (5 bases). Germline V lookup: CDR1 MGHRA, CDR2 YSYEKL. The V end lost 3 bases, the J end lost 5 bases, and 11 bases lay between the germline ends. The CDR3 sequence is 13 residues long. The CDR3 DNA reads TGCGCCAGCAGCCAGACAGCTTCCCACGAGCAGTACTTC. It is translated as CASSQTASHEQYF.

The CDR3 spells CASSLTRELDNEQFF. The CDR3 coding sequence is TGTGCCAGCAGCTTGACCAGGGAATTAGACAATGAGCAGTTCTTC. This chain joins TRBV7-9 and TRBJ2-1; possibly TRBD1 for D (5 bases). Germline CDR1 and CDR2: SEHNR and FQNEAQ (reference sequence). This CDR3 contains 15 residues. V was pared by 3 bases and J by 5 bases, with 14 bases between.

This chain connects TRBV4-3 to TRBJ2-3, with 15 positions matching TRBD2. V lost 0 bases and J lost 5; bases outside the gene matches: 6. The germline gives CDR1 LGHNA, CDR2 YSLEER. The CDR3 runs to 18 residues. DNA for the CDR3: TGCGCCAGCAGCCAAGATATCCGGACTAGCGGGGGGGAAGATACGCAGTATTTT. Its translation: CASSQDIRTSGGEDTQYF.

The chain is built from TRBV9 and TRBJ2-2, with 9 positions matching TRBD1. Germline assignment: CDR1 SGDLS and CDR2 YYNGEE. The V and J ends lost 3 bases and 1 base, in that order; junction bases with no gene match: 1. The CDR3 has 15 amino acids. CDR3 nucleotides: TGTGCCAGCAGCGAGGGACAGGGGAACACCGGGGAGCTGTTTTTT. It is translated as CASSEGQGNTGELFF.

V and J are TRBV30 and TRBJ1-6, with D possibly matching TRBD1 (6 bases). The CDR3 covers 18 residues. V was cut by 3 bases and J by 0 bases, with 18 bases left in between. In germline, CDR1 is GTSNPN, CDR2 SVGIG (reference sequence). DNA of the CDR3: TGTGCCTGGAGCCATGGCGGGGGCGCGAGCTCCTATAATTCACCCCTCCACTTT. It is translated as CAWSHGGGASSYNSPLHF.

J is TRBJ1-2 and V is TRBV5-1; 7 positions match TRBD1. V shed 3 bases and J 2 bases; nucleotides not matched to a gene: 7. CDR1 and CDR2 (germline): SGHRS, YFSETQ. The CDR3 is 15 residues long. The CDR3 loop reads CASSSGQALNYGYTF. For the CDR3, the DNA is TGCGCCAGCAGCTCCGGACAGGCCCTAAACTATGGCTACACCTTC.

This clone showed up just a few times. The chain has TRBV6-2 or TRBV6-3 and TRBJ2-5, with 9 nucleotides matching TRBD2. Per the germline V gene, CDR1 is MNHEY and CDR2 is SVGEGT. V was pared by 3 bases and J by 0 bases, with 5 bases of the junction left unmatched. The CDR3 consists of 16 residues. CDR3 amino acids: CASSYRLAGYQETQYF. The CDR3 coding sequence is TGTGCCAGCAGTTATCGGCTAGCGGGGTACCAAGAGACCCAGTACTTC.

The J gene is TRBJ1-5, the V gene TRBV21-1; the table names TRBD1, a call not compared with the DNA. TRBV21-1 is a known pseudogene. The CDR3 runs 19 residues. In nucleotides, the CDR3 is TGTGCCAGCAGCAAAGGACAGGGGGCGACCAAACATAGCAATCAGCCCCAGCATTTT. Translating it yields CASSKGQGATKHSNQPQHF.

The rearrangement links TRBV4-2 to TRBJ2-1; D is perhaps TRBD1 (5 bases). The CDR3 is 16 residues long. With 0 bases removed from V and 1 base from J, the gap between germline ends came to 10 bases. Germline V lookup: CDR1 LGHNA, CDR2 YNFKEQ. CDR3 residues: CASSQEAGISYNEQFF. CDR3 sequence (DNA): TGTGCCAGCAGCCAAGAGGCAGGGATTTCCTACAATGAGCAGTTCTTC.

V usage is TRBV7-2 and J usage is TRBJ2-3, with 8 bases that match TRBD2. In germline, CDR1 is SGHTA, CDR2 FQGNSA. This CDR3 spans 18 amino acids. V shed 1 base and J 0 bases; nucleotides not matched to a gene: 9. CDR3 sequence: CASSLGFSGASSTDTQYF. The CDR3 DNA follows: TGTGCCAGCAGCTTAGGGTTTAGCGGGGCCTCTAGCACAGATACGCAGTATTTT. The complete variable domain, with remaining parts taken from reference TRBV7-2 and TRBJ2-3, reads GAGVSQSPSNKVTEKGKDVELRCDPISGHTALYWYRQSLGQGLEFLIYFQGNSAPDKSGLPSDRFSAERTGGSVSTLTIQRTQQEDSAVYLCASSLGFSGASSTDTQYFGPGTRLTVL.

In nucleotides, the CDR3 is TGTGCCAGCAGCTTAGAGGGCGGGAGGGCCGGCTTGGAGACCCAGTACTTC. Encoded protein: CASSLEGGRAGLETQYF. This chain joins TRBV7-6 and TRBJ2-5; TRBD2 matches at 9 bases. This CDR3 region has 17 residues. Unmatched junction bases numbered 11, after V lost 1 base and J lost 5 bases. Germline V lookup: CDR1 SGHVS, CDR2 FNYEAQ.

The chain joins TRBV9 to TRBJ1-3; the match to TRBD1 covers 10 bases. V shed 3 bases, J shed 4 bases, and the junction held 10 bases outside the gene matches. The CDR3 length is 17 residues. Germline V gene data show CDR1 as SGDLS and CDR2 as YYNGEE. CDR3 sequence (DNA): TGTGCCAGCAGCGCGGGATCGACAGGGGGCGGAGGAAACACCATATATTTT. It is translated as CASSAGSTGGGGNTIYF.

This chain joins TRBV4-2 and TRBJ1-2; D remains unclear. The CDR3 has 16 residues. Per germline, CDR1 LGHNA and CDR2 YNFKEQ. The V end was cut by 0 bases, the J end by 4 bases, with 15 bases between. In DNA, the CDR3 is TGTGCCAGCAGCCAAGATACGGCGGGGAAAGGCTATGGCTACACCTTC. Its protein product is CASSQDTAGKGYGYTF.

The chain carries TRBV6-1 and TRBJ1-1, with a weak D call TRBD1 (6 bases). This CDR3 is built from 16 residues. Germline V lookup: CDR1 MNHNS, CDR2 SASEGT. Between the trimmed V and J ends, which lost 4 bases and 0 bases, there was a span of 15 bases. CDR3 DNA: TGTGCCAGCAGTGGAACAGGGTTTCTCATGAACACTGAAGCTTTCTTT. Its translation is CASSGTGFLMNTEAFF.

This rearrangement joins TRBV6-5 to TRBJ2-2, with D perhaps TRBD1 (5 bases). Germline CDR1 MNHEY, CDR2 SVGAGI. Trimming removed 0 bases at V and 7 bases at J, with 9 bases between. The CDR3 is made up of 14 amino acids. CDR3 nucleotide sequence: TGTGCCAGCAGTTACTCAGGGGAATACGGGGAGCTGTTTTTT. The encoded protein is CASSYSGEYGELFF.

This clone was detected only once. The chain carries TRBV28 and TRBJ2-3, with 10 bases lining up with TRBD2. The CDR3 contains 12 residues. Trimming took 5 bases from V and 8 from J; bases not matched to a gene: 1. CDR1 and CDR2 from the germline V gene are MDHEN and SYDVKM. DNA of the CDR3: TGTGCCAGCAGTCAGCGGGAGGGTACGCAGTATTTT. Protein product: CASSQREGTQYF. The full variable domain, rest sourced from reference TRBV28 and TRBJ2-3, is DVKVTQSSRYLVKRTGEKVFLECVQDMDHENMFWYRQDPGLGLRLIYFSYDVKMKEKGDIPEGYSVSREKKERFSLILESASTNQTSMYLCASSQREGTQYFGPGTRLTVL.

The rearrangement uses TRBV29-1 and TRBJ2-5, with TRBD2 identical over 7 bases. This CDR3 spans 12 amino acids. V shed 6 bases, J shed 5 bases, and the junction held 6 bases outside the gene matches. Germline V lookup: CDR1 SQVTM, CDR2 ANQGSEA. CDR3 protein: CSVGPGGETQYF. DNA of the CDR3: TGCAGCGTCGGACCCGGGGGGGAGACCCAGTACTTC.

CDR3 sequence reads: CASSELGEGLNNEQFF. CDR3 DNA sequence: TGTGCCAGCAGTGAATTAGGGGAGGGACTCAACAATGAGCAGTTCTTC. This chain links TRBV2 with TRBJ2-1; 7 nucleotides line up with TRBD2. V lost 2 bases to trimming and J lost 5 bases; unmatched junction nucleotides: 9. The length of the CDR3 is 16 residues. The germline gives CDR1 SNHLY, CDR2 FYNNEI.

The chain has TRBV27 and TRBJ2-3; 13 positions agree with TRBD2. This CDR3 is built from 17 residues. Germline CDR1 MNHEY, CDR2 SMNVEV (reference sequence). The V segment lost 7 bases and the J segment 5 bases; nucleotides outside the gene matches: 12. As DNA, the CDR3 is TGTGCCAGCACCCCCCGGACTAGCGGGAGTAATAGAGATACGCAGTATTTT. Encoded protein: CASTPRTSGSNRDTQYF.

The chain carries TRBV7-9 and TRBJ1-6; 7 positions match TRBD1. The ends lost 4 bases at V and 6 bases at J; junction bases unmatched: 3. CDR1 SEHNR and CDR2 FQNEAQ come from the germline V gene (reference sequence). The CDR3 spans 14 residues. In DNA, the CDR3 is TGTGCCAGCAGCTACAGGGGTGGTAATTCACCCCTCCACTTT. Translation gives CASSYRGGNSPLHF.

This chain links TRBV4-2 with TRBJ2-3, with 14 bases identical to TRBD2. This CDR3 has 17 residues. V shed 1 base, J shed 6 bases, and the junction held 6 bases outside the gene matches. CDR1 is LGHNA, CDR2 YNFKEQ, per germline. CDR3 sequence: CASSQGTSGGTYDTQYF. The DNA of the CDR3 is TGTGCCAGCAGCCAAGGGACTAGCGGGGGGACGTACGATACGCAGTATTTT.